The next 8 T cell receptor beta chains were all read from a single sample in a study of shared clonotypes between healthy human individuals. Repertoires were generated with immunoSEQ multiplex PCR, while TCRdb's copy carries only in-frame clones and drops some. Of roughly 1,500,000 clones listed, roughly 98% are singletons. Sequencing used naive CD4+ T cells sorted from blood. The subset here: CD45RA+ positively selected. Source of these receptors: a man under 40 in good health.

The rearrangement uses TRBV15 and TRBJ1-4; D uncertain. There are 17 residues in the CDR3. The germline V and J ends were trimmed by 3 bases and 5 bases, with 19 bases remaining between them. Per germline, CDR1 LNHNV and CDR2 YYDKDF (reference sequence). DNA of the CDR3: TGTGCCACCAGCAGTGGATTAAGGCCAGAAACCAATGAAAAACTGTTTTTT. Amino acids: CATSSGLRPETNEKLFF.

This chain connects TRBV10-3 to TRBJ2-7; no definite D call. Per germline, CDR1 ENHRY and CDR2 SYGVKD. This CDR3 is built from 11 residues. V shed 5 bases and J shed 2 bases, with 4 bases lying between them. DNA of the CDR3: TGTGCCATCAGTTCCGCCTACGAGCAGTACTTC. The encoded protein is CAISSAYEQYF.

V usage is TRBV9 and J usage is TRBJ2-1; D not resolved. Trimming took off 4 bases at V and 7 bases at J, with 12 bases between the two ends. Germline-derived CDR1 and CDR2 are SGDLS and YYNGEE. The CDR3 consists of 13 residues. This CDR3 reads CASSPFAVNEQFF. DNA of the CDR3: TGTGCCAGCAGCCCCTTCGCGGTTAATGAGCAGTTCTTC.

A remark on this clone: Other DNA variants within this sample encode the same CDR3. The chain recombines TRBV7-3 with TRBJ2-2; 9 positions match TRBD1. V lost 5 bases and J lost 3; bases outside the gene matches: 1. Germline values: CDR1 SGHTA, CDR2 FQGTGA. The CDR3 loop spans 14 amino acids. The CDR3 loop reads CASSRTGDTGELFF. The CDR3 DNA follows: TGTGCCAGCAGCCGGACAGGGGACACCGGGGAGCTGTTTTTT.

The sample holds one count of this clone. The gene calls are TRBV7-2 and TRBJ1-2, with 8 nucleotides matching TRBD1. The V gene's germline CDR1 is SGHTA and CDR2 FQGNSA. V was clipped by 4 bases and J by 7 bases; unmatched bases: 11. The CDR3 is made up of 15 amino acids. CDR3 loop: CASSSRGGQGFGYTF. CDR3 sequence (DNA): TGTGCCAGCAGCTCCAGGGGCGGACAGGGTTTTGGCTACACCTTC.

The chain employs TRBV7-3 and TRBJ2-2, with unresolved D. In germline, CDR1 is SGHTA, CDR2 FQGTGA. This CDR3 region has 13 residues. The V and J ends lost 2 bases and 7 bases respectively, with 8 bases between them. CDR3 DNA sequence: TGTGCCAGCAGCTTAGTTCCGGGCGGGGAGCTGTTTTTT. It codes for CASSLVPGGELFF.

The chain employs TRBV6-6 and TRBJ2-1; 8 nucleotides line up with TRBD2. CDR1 and CDR2 from the germline V gene are MNHNY and SVGAGI (reference sequence). The V gene end was trimmed by 6 bases and the J gene end by 8 bases; junction bases not matched to a gene: 9. The CDR3 has 14 residues. This CDR3 reads CASRPGRDRDEQFF. CDR3 coding DNA: TGTGCCAGCAGACCCGGGAGGGACCGCGATGAGCAGTTCTTC.

The J gene is TRBJ2-7, the V gene TRBV2; tentatively, D is TRBD1 (5 bases). In germline, CDR1 is SNHLY, CDR2 FYNNEI. This CDR3 spans 16 amino acids. Trimming removed 3 bases from V and 2 bases from J, with 17 bases in between. CDR3 sequence reads: CASSDMGPPMTYEQYF. The CDR3, as DNA: TGTGCCAGCAGTGATATGGGGCCCCCTATGACCTACGAGCAGTACTTC. The variable domain in full, with the rest retrieved from reference TRBV2 and TRBJ2-7, is EPEVTQTPSHQVTQMGQEVILRCVPISNHLYFYWYRQILGQKVEFLVSFYNNEISEKSEIFDDQFSVERPDGSNFTLKIRSTKLEDSAMYFCASSDMGPPMTYEQYFGPGTRLTVT.